Listed here is a single T cell receptor (beta chain). Its antigen is unidentified. This sample is part of a study of CD4 T cells in relation to SARS-CoV-2 and coronaviruses. On the study more broadly: ViraFEST: roughly ten-day antigen culture of PBMCs, then TCR beta CDR3 sequencing.

The data were produced by immunoSEQ multiplex PCR, yet TCRdb's version contains in-frame clones alone and is incomplete. The table records around 30,000 clones, more than 65% of them present only once. Sequenced sample: memory CD4+ T cells from PBMCs, cultured in vitro. This sequence was found in an adult with COVID-19.

The CDR3 here is CASRFQETQYF. The DNA for the CDR3 is TGTGCCAGCAGGTTTCAAGAGACCCAGTACTTC. The V call is TRBV2, the J call TRBJ2-5; D is undetermined. Looked up from germline, CDR1 is SNHLY and CDR2 is FYNNEI. V shed 6 bases and J shed 2 bases, with 4 bases lying between them. The CDR3 contains 11 residues.